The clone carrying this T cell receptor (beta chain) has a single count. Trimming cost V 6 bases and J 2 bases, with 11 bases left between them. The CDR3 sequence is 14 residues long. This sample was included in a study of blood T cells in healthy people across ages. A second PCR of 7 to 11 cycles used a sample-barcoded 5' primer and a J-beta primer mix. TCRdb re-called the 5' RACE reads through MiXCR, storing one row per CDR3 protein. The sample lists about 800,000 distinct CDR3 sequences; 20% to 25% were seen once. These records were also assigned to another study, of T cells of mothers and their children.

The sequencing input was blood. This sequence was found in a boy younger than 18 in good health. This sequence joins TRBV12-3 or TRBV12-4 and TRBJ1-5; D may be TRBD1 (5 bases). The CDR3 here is CASRWDGGNQPQHF. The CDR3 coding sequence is TGTGCCAGCAGGTGGGACGGTGGCAATCAGCCCCAGCATTTT.